This passage covers 5 T cell receptor beta chains from one sample sequenced in a study of blood T cell repertoires in COVID-19. TCRdb's table, derived via immunoSEQ multiplex PCR, lists solely in-frame clones and lacks some. The sample has roughly 41,000 clones; 88% are singletons. The specimen was peripheral blood. The receptors come from a human donor in a cohort sampled during active COVID-19.

The rearrangement links TRBV5-4 to TRBJ2-7; possible D gene TRBD2, 5 bases. Germline CDR1 and CDR2: SGHNT and YYREEE (reference sequence). The CDR3 is 16 amino acids. Deletions cut 1 base from V and 2 bases from J, with 16 bases between. CDR3 loop: CASSLLEDSRAYEQYF. The CDR3 coding sequence is TGTGCCAGCAGCTTGCTCGAGGACTCCCGGGCCTACGAGCAGTACTTC.

The rearrangement links TRBV9 to TRBJ2-1; 7 bases are a match to TRBD2. V lost 0 bases to trimming and J lost 8 bases; unmatched junction nucleotides: 11. CDR1 and CDR2 (germline): SGDLS, YYNGEE. CDR3 length equals 16 residues. CDR3 protein: CASSVALRGRMYEQFF. CDR3 DNA sequence: TGTGCCAGCAGCGTAGCCCTTCGCGGGAGAATGTATGAGCAGTTCTTC.

The chain recombines TRBV7-9 with TRBJ2-2; 7 bases line up with TRBD2. V lost 5 bases and J lost 7; bases outside the gene matches: 13. Germline V lookup: CDR1 SEHNR, CDR2 FQNEAQ (reference sequence). This CDR3 has 16 residues. The CDR3 here is CASSLSSGAVGGELFF. CDR3 DNA: TGTGCCAGCAGCCTCAGCAGCGGGGCAGTAGGCGGGGAGCTGTTTTTT.

The chain links TRBV28 to TRBJ1-4; unclear D gene. V was trimmed by 5 bases and J by 3 bases, leaving 13 bases between them. This CDR3 contains 15 residues. CDR1 and CDR2 from the germline V gene are MDHEN and SYDVKM. CDR3 residues: CASSPQRVANEKLFF. The CDR3 nucleotides read TGTGCCAGCAGTCCTCAGCGGGTGGCTAATGAAAAACTGTTTTTT.

This rearrangement joins TRBV7-9 to TRBJ1-2, with TRBD1 matching 8 bases. Germline-derived CDR1 and CDR2 are SEHNR and FQNEAQ (reference sequence). The CDR3 has 15 amino acids. V trimming: 3 bases; J trimming: 4 bases; junction bases outside the gene matches: 7. The CDR3 region has the DNA TGTGCCAGCAGCTTGTCAGGGGGCATGATCTATGGCTACACCTTC. This sequence encodes CASSLSGGMIYGYTF.